These T cell receptor beta chains were read from a single sample in a study of blood T cell repertoires in COVID-19. Data came from immunoSEQ multiplex PCR; TCRdb stores just in-frame clones and leaves some out. Here the sample spans tens of thousands of clones, 70% to 90% being singletons. What was sequenced was peripheral blood. The source of these receptors is a man aged 50-59 years with COVID-19, enrolled during active disease. CDR3s include the opening cysteine and the closing phenylalanine or tryptophan. D genes are given only for firm matches. Size values are once, few and many counts, or a class for expanded clones, and some rows have none.

v_call,clone_size,d_call,j_call,cdr3_nt,cdr3_aa
TRBV11-3,-,-,TRBJ1-1,TGTGCCAGCAGCTTAGGTCCGGGCACTGAAGCTTTCTTT,CASSLGPGTEAFF
TRBV7-8,-,TRBD1,TRBJ1-5,TGTGCCAGCAGCCCCCGGGACAGGAGCAATCAGCCCCAGCATTTT,CASSPRDRSNQPQHF
TRBV3-1/TRBV3-2,-,-,TRBJ2-1,TGTGCCAGCAGCCAAGTTCGCGGTAGTGGATACAATGAGCAGTTCTTC,CASSQVRGSGYNEQFF
TRBV2,-,-,TRBJ1-6,TGTGCCAGCAGTCCTCACCCCGCCGGGGGGCAAGCCCTCCACTTT,CASSPHPAGGQALHF
TRBV5-1,-,TRBD1,TRBJ1-2,TGCGCCAGCAGCTCGGGACAGTACTATGGCTACACCTTC,CASSSGQYYGYTF
TRBV5-1,once,-,TRBJ2-1,TGCGCCAGTGCGAGTGGGGGGAACAATGAGCAGTTCTTC,CASASGGNNEQFF
TRBV27,-,-,TRBJ2-7,TGTGCCAGCAGACATGCCCAGGGCTACGAGCAGTACTTC,CASRHAQGYEQYF
TRBV19,-,TRBD1,TRBJ2-1,TGTGCCAGTAGTATCGGAGACAGGGGTTACAATGAGCAGTTCTTC,CASSIGDRGYNEQFF
TRBV5-8,-,TRBD1,TRBJ1-2,TGTGCCAGCAGCTCGTTGACAGGGGGCGACTATGGCTACACCTTC,CASSSLTGGDYGYTF
TRBV15,-,-,TRBJ2-7,TGTGCCACCAGCAGGACAGGGACTTACGAGCAGTACTTC,CATSRTGTYEQYF
TRBV30,few,TRBD2,TRBJ2-7,TGTGCCTGGAGTGTAGGGACTAAAATCTCCTACGAGCAGTACTTC,CAWSVGTKISYEQYF
TRBV29-1,-,-,TRBJ1-3,TGCAGCGTTTCTAGCAGGACTGGAAACACCATATATTTT,CSVSSRTGNTIYF
TRBV7-9,once,-,TRBJ2-1,TGTGCCAGCAGCTTGGTTTCGACAGGTTCTATTAGTGAGCAGTTCTTC,CASSLVSTGSISEQFF
TRBV9,-,TRBD2,TRBJ2-5,TGTGCCAGCAGCGTAGAAAATATGGGACTAGAGGGGTCGGGAGAGACCCAGTACTTC,CASSVENMGLEGSGETQYF
TRBV5-1,-,TRBD1,TRBJ2-7,TGCGCCAGCAGCTGGCGACAGGGTTCCTACGAGCAGTACTTC,CASSWRQGSYEQYF
TRBV5-4,-,TRBD1,TRBJ2-5,TGTGCCAGCAGCTTCTTCCGGGACAGGGCTCGGGAGACCCAGTACTTC,CASSFFRDRARETQYF
TRBV7-3,-,-,TRBJ1-6,TGTGCCAGCAGCTTAAATGAGGGATCACCCCTCCACTTT,CASSLNEGSPLHF
TRBV20-1,few,-,TRBJ2-6,TGCAGTGCCGTCGGGGGCAACGTCCTGACTTTC,CSAVGGNVLTF
TRBV15,once,TRBD1,TRBJ1-1,TGTGCCACCAGCAGGAAACAGGGGGAAGCTTTCTTT,CATSRKQGEAFF
TRBV2,-,TRBD1,TRBJ1-4,TGTGCCAGCAGGGGACAGGCAACTAATGAAAAACTGTTTTTT,CASRGQATNEKLFF
TRBV28,-,-,TRBJ1-4,TGTGCCAGCAGTTGGGGGGGCGAAGAAAAACTGTTTTTT,CASSWGGEEKLFF
TRBV5-1,-,TRBD2,TRBJ2-2,TGCGCCAGCAGCTTCCTAGCGGGGGCGAACACCGGGGAGCTGTTTTTT,CASSFLAGANTGELFF
TRBV30,-,TRBD1,TRBJ1-6,TGTGCCTGGAGTTCAGGGGGCTCCTATAATTCACCCCTCCACTTT,CAWSSGGSYNSPLHF
TRBV6-5,-,TRBD2,TRBJ2-7,TGTGCCAGTAAAACTAGCGGGGTATCCTACGAGCAGTACTTC,CASKTSGVSYEQYF
TRBV19,-,-,TRBJ1-1,TGTGCCAGTAGTAAGGCGACAGACACTGAAGCTTTCTTT,CASSKATDTEAFF
TRBV15,-,-,TRBJ2-2,TGTGCCACCAGCGGGACCCCCGGCAGGGGTCGGACCGGGGAGCTGTTTTTT,CATSGTPGRGRTGELFF
TRBV5-1,-,-,TRBJ1-2,TGCGCCAGCAGCTTGGCAGGGCGAAATGGCTACACCTTC,CASSLAGRNGYTF
TRBV2,-,-,TRBJ2-1,TGTGCCAGCAACATGGACAGGAGGGGCTTCGATGAGCAGTTCTTC,CASNMDRRGFDEQFF
TRBV21-1,once,-,TRBJ1-5,TGTGCCAGCAGGACAGGGGAACTAAGGAGCAATCAGCCCCAGCATTTT,CASRTGELRSNQPQHF
TRBV24-1,-,-,TRBJ2-2,TGTGCCACCAGTGACCATCAGGGTTATACCGGGGAGCTGTTTTTT,CATSDHQGYTGELFF
TRBV7-9,-,-,TRBJ1-1,TGTGCCAGCAGCCTTGATGGACACAACACTGAAGCTTTCTTT,CASSLDGHNTEAFF